The next 3 T cell receptor beta chains were all read from a single sample in a study of cytomegalovirus exposure and HLA in healthy donors (dated by TCRdb to 2017 to 2019). The method behind the library was the immunoSEQ multiplex PCR assay. TCRdb obtained this table from immuneACCESS and retained in-frame rearrangements with V and J assigned. These tables miss some clones; where compared with another copy, unresolved V genes account for less than half of the shortfall, and the remainder is unexplained. The sample table records about 120,000 clones; approximately 95% of these occur just once. The ten top clones hold 1.5% to 2% of the sample. Sequenced material: PBMCs. These receptors all come from a man younger than 35 in good health and CMV-seronegative.

The V call is TRBV7-2, the J call TRBJ1-5, with D hard to call. Germline V lookup: CDR1 SGHTA, CDR2 FQGNSA. This CDR3 has 15 amino acids. V gave up 0 bases and J gave up 4 bases, with 10 bases separating them. The CDR3 bases are TGTGCCAGCAGCTTAGCTGGACTTTATAATCAGCCCCAGCATTTT. This codes for CASSLAGLYNQPQHF.

This chain links TRBV7-9 with TRBJ2-7; 10 positions agree with TRBD2. The V gene end was trimmed by 5 bases and the J gene end by 5 bases; junction bases not matched to a gene: 3. This CDR3 region has 13 residues. Germline V CDR1 and CDR2: SEHNR, FQNEAQ (reference sequence). The CDR3 coding sequence is TGTGCCAGCAGCCCCGGGACTAGCGACGAGCAGTACTTC. It specifies CASSPGTSDEQYF.

The chain employs TRBV5-4 and TRBJ2-7; D possibly corresponds to TRBD1 (6 bases). Germline V gene sequence: CDR1 SGHNT, CDR2 YYREEE (reference sequence). The ends were cut back, 3 bases at V and 4 bases at J, with 14 bases in the middle. The CDR3 loop spans 14 amino acids. Here the CDR3 reads CASSSSGTPYEQYF. DNA for the CDR3: TGTGCCAGCAGCTCGTCTGGGACACCGTACGAGCAGTACTTC.